Sequencing of this T cell receptor beta chain was carried out in a study of T cell clonality in common variable immunodeficiency. Each donor provided roughly 5 to 8 ml of heparinized whole blood. Sequenced by immunoSEQ multiplex PCR; TCRdb stores in-frame clones only, minus some. The repertoire shows 45,000 to 70,000 clones, none seen only once; the top ten take about 5%. This clone was observed many times. The clonotype originates from a person aged 18 to 70 in good health. Sample: peripheral blood mononuclear cells.

The chain's CDR3 is CASSSTGFYEKLFF. Incomplete CDR3 DNA: TGTGCCAGCAGCTCGACAGGGTTTTATGAAAAA. The chain has TRBV11-2 and TRBJ1-4; 7 positions match TRBD1. The sequenced fragment ends 3 residues before the CDR3 boundary, so the rest is inferred from the germline J gene. The CDR3 runs to 14 residues. Losses at the gene ends were 4 bases for V and 6 bases for J; bases not matched to a gene: 5. Germline CDR1 reads SGHAT; CDR2 reads FQNNGV.